Each of the 15 T cell receptor beta chains below was sequenced from the same sample in a study of T cells in Graves' hyperthyroidism and ophthalmopathy. There were TCR beta CDR3 regions amplified from RNA transcripts. First-round RT-PCR of the TCR CDR3 relied on the HTBI primer set. TCRdb redid the calling of the multiplex PCR reads with MiXCR, one entry per CDR3 protein. This sample has fewer than 600,000 distinct CDR3 sequences, with 12% to 15% found just once. Sample: blood. The receptors were gathered from a woman between 40 and 50 years old with Graves' hyperthyroidism.

This clonotype was counted at least ten times. This chain uses TRBV28 with TRBJ2-4; 13 nucleotides match TRBD2. The CDR3 has 23 residues. Germline assignment: CDR1 MDHEN and CDR2 SYDVKM. Trimming removed 5 bases from V and 7 bases from J; junction bases left unmatched: 29. CDR3 nucleotide sequence: TGTGCCAGCAGTCAGACGGACAGGGCTATACTAGCGGGAGGGCAAAAGTGGTGGAACATTCAGTACTTC. As protein: CASSQTDRAILAGGQKWWNIQYF.

This clonotype showed up many times. The chain employs TRBV6-1 and TRBJ1-2; D ambiguous. The length of the CDR3 is 14 residues. Trimming pared 1 base from V and 8 bases from J, leaving 14 bases between. Per the germline V gene, CDR1 is MNHNS and CDR2 is SASEGT. The CDR3 spells CASSEGGLIRGYTF. The CDR3 DNA follows: TGTGCCAGCAGTGAAGGAGGACTTATCAGGGGCTACACCTTC.

The chain recombines TRBV20-1 with TRBJ1-1; D unclear. V lost 4 bases and J 1 base, leaving 13 bases between the germline ends. The V gene's germline CDR1 is DFQATT and CDR2 SNEGSKA (reference sequence). This CDR3 spans 14 amino acids. The CDR3 loop is CSAKDGYQNTEAFF. Written as DNA, the CDR3 is TGCAGTGCTAAGGACGGGTATCAGAACACTGAAGCTTTCTTT.

This chain joins TRBV7-9 and TRBJ1-2; TRBD1 agrees at 7 bases. This CDR3 comprises 14 residues. Per the germline V gene, CDR1 is SEHNR and CDR2 is FQNEAQ (reference sequence). The V and J ends lost 2 bases and 7 bases, in that order; junction bases with no gene match: 7. The CDR3 spells CASSLPGTAGGYTF. In nucleotides, the CDR3 is TGTGCCAGCAGCTTACCCGGGACAGCGGGTGGCTACACCTTC.

This clonotype was detected ten times or more. This chain connects TRBV7-9 to TRBJ2-7; D possibly matches TRBD1 or TRBD2 (5 bases each). The V end lost 5 bases, the J end lost 5 bases, and 22 bases lay between the germline ends. The V gene's germline CDR1 is SEHNR and CDR2 FQNEAQ (reference sequence). The CDR3 contains 16 residues. CDR3 bases: TGTGCCAGCAGCCCATCCGGGTGGGACCAGGGCCACGAGCAGTACTTC. Translated: CASSPSGWDQGHEQYF.

This chain joins TRBV10-1 and TRBJ2-5; 10 bases match TRBD2. Germline trimming cut 6 bases from V and 9 bases from J; bases unmatched to any gene: 13. CDR3 length equals 15 residues. The germline CDR1 and CDR2 sequences are WNHNN and SYGVQD (reference sequence). The CDR3 here is CASSRGGLAGVPQYF. The CDR3 DNA reads TGCGCCAGCAGCCGCGGGGGGCTAGCGGGAGTGCCCCAGTACTTC.

In its sample, this clonotype was seen many times. This chain uses TRBV27 with TRBJ2-7; 10 positions agree with TRBD2. This CDR3 region has 14 residues. The V and J ends lost 5 bases and 5 bases, in that order; junction bases with no gene match: 6. Germline CDR1 is MNHEY and CDR2 is SMNVEV (reference sequence). In DNA form, the CDR3 reads TGTGCCAGCAGTCCTCTAGCGGGAGCAAACGAGCAGTACTTC. Residues: CASSPLAGANEQYF.

As regards this clonotype: A much bigger clone sits one base away, suggesting this may be a read error. The V and J genes are TRBV7-8 and TRBJ2-1, with D possibly TRBD2 on 7 matching bases. The germline V gene encodes CDR1 SGHVS and CDR2 FQNEAQ. This CDR3 comprises 12 residues. CDR3: CASSLEGGVQLF. CDR3 sequence (DNA): TGTGCCAGCAGCTTAGAAGGGGGGGTGCAGCTCTTC.

Turning to this clonotype: The CDR3 does not close with the conserved phenylalanine or tryptophan, likely indicating a read error. The chain carries TRBV7-3 and TRBJ2-5; D gene uncertain. Germline V gene lookup returns CDR1 SGHTA and CDR2 FQGTGA. V lost 2 bases and J lost 1, with 5 bases in between. The CDR3 sequence is 13 residues long. CDR3 amino acids: CASSLASQETQYL. In DNA, the CDR3 is TGTGCCAGCAGCTTAGCTTCCCAAGAGACCCAGTACCTC.

This clonotype came up many times. The rearrangement links TRBV3-1 to TRBJ1-1; tentatively, D is TRBD1 (5 bases). Between the trimmed V and J ends, which lost 1 base and 3 bases, there was a span of 9 bases. CDR3 size: 14 residues. The V gene's germline CDR1 is LGHDT and CDR2 YNNKEL (reference sequence). In nucleotides, the CDR3 is TGTGCCAGCAGCCAAGGGCAGGGTTACACTGAAGCTTTCTTT. Its translation is CASSQGQGYTEAFF.

The chain has TRBV2 and TRBJ2-4, with TRBD1 matching 9 bases. The CDR3 is 14 residues long. V was clipped by 6 bases and J by 7 bases; unmatched bases: 7. Germline CDR1 is SNHLY and CDR2 is FYNNEI. The CDR3: CASSRQGEMNIQYF. For the CDR3, the DNA is TGTGCCAGCAGCAGACAGGGGGAGATGAACATTCAGTACTTC.

This clonotype was counted ten times or more. The chain employs TRBV6-2 or TRBV6-3 and TRBJ2-7; TRBD2 might be the D (6 bases). This CDR3 is 13 amino acids long. Germline values: CDR1 MNHEY, CDR2 SVGEGT. Trimming left V 6 bases short and J 1 base short, with 10 bases between. This CDR3 reads CASRFGTSYEQYF. As DNA, the CDR3 is TGTGCCAGCAGATTCGGGACTTCCTACGAGCAGTACTTC.

The V gene is TRBV6-5, the J gene TRBJ1-2; D unresolved. V lost 0 bases and J 4 bases, leaving 12 bases between the germline ends. Germline V CDR1 and CDR2: MNHEY, SVGAGI. The CDR3 consists of 15 residues. The CDR3 DNA reads as TGTGCCAGCAGTTACTCGTCTTCACAGTCCTATGGCTACACCTTC. This gives the protein CASSYSSSQSYGYTF.

The chain uses TRBV5-1 and TRBJ2-3; TRBD2 aligns across 9 bases. Germline V lookup: CDR1 SGHRS, CDR2 YFSETQ. CDR3 length: 16 residues. V was pared by 4 bases and J by 5 bases, with 11 bases of the junction left unmatched. The chain's CDR3 is CASSPLVAGVEDTQYF. The CDR3 region has the DNA TGCGCCAGCAGCCCCCTGGTAGCGGGAGTTGAAGATACGCAGTATTTT.

This clonotype has ten or more counts. V and J are TRBV9 and TRBJ2-1; D is possibly TRBD2 (5 bases). V was cut by 0 bases and J by 4 bases, with 14 bases left in between. The CDR3 covers 16 residues. The germline V gene encodes CDR1 SGDLS and CDR2 YYNGEE. The CDR3 reads CASSVEWSGRYNEQFF. CDR3 bases: TGTGCCAGCAGCGTAGAGTGGAGCGGAAGGTACAATGAGCAGTTCTTC. Drawing the rest from reference TRBV9 and TRBJ2-1, the complete variable domain is DSGVTQTPKHLITATGQRVTLRCSPRSGDLSVYWYQQSLDQGLQFLIQYYNGEERAKGNILERFSAQQFPDLHSELNLSSLELGDSALYFCASSVEWSGRYNEQFFGPGTRLTVL.